The T cell receptor (beta chain) described here comes from a study of blood T cell repertoires in COVID-19. Study information: Some COVID-19 samples were acute and others convalescent; all came from the United States, Italy and Spain. Sources were T cells, B-cell-depleted T cells, or PBMCs; the material itself was cDNA or gDNA.

V shed 5 bases, J shed 1 base, and the junction held 4 bases outside the gene matches. CDR3 length: 14 residues. Germline CDR1 and CDR2: LNHDA and SQIVND (reference sequence). Sequencing was performed with immunoSEQ multiplex PCR; in TCRdb, only in-frame clones are kept and a portion is missing. The sample carries approximately 150,000 clones, about 81% recorded once. The V and J genes are TRBV19 and TRBJ2-5; 7 nucleotides agree with TRBD1. Sequencing was done on a sample of peripheral blood. This sequence was found in a woman older than 75 with acute or convalescent COVID-19. CDR3 region: CASSGTAVQETQYF. CDR3 sequence (DNA): TGTGCCAGTAGTGGGACAGCAGTCCAAGAGACCCAGTACTTC. The variable domain in full, with the rest retrieved from reference TRBV19 and TRBJ2-5, is DGGITQSPKYLFRKEGQNVTLSCEQNLNHDAMYWYRQDPGQGLRLIYYSQIVNDFQKGDIAEGYSVSREKKESFPLTVTSAQKNPTAFYLCASSGTAVQETQYFGPGTRLLVL.